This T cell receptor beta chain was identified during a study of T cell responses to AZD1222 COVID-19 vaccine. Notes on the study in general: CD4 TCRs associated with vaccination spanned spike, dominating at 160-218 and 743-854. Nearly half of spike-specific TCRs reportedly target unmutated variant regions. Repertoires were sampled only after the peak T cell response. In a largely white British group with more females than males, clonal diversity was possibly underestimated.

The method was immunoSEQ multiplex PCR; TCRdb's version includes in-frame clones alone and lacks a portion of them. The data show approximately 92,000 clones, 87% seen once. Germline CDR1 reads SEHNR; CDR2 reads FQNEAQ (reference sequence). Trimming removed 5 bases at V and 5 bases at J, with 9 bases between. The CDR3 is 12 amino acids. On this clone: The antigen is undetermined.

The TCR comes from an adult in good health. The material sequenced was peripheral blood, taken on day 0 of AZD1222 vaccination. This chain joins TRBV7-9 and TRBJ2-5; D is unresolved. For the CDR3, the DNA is TGTGCCAGCAGCGCCCTGGCGGAGACCCAGTACTTC. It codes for CASSALAETQYF.